Presented here are 2 T cell receptor beta chains from one specimen sequenced in a study of T cell repertoires in cytomegalovirus infection. The antigens these receptors bind are not known. TCRdb fed the reads into MiXCR, producing one record per CDR3 protein. The table includes tens of thousands of distinct CDR3 sequences, roughly half detected once. The sample was CD8+ T cells from cultured PBMCs, taken from culture after CMV antigen stimulation. The receptors here all came from a human donor in good health (CMV status not recorded). Some clones in this sample may be carry-over from other donors' samples.

This CDR3 reads CASSFPPWSGISYNEQFF. CDR3 DNA sequence: TGTGCCAGCAGTTTCCCCCCGTGGAGCGGGATCTCCTACAATGAGCAGTTCTTC. This chain uses TRBV28 with TRBJ2-1, with 7 nucleotides matching TRBD2. The V and J ends lost 3 bases and 0 bases, in that order; junction bases with no gene match: 11. The CDR3 has 18 residues. Germline CDR1 reads MDHEN; CDR2 reads SYDVKM. Full variable domain (missing parts from reference TRBV28 and TRBJ2-1): DVKVTQSSRYLVKRTGEKVFLECVQDMDHENMFWYRQDPGLGLRLIYFSYDVKMKEKGDIPEGYSVSREKKERFSLILESASTNQTSMYLCASSFPPWSGISYNEQFFGPGTRLTVL.

This rearrangement joins TRBV28 to TRBJ2-1; possible D gene TRBD2, 6 bases. CDR1 and CDR2 from the germline V gene are MDHEN and SYDVKM. Trimming left V 6 bases short and J 10 bases short, with 22 bases between. The CDR3 runs 15 residues. The CDR3 sequence: CASRGGRDSWYEQFF. The DNA for the CDR3 is TGTGCCAGCAGGGGTGGCCGGGACTCCTGGTACGAGCAGTTCTTC.